This T cell receptor beta chain was observed in a study of CD8 T cells in Susac syndrome (dated by TCRdb to between 2019 and 2020). For context, the study as a whole: Repertoire sequencing was used to test whether CD8+ T cell activation and differentiation in Susac syndrome was antigen driven. The study compared CD8+ T cell repertoire clonality among 12 healthy donors, around 14 Susac syndrome patients and about 16 multiple sclerosis patients.

Peripheral blood CD8+ and CD4+ T cells from healthy donors, Susac syndrome patients and multiple sclerosis patients were profiled using high-throughput TCR beta sequencing. The multiple sclerosis controls were treatment-naive patients who had stable or active relapsing-remitting disease and met the revised McDonald criteria. CD8+ TEMRA cells were enriched by FACS, while bulk CD8+ and CD4+ T cells were purified by magnetic negative isolation. Blood was collected in EDTA tubes and processed within 24 hours, with PBMCs isolated through density gradient centrifugation. PBMCs intended for TCR sequencing were cryopreserved in liquid nitrogen and thawed later in a water bath at 37 degrees C. The sorted or isolated CD4+, CD8+ and CD8+ TEMRA cells had a purity of 90% or higher. On the study overall, not on this receptor specifically: The number of individuals in the TCR sequencing and HLA analysis was recognized as being relatively small.

RNA was extracted with the RNeasy kit and 0.5 to 1 ug was reverse transcribed using random hexamers. The immunoSEQ multiplex PCR assay, which covers 54 Vbeta and 13 Jbeta segments, was used to amplify TCR beta CDR3 regions. To correct PCR amplification bias, a synthetic template baseline was used for both primer optimization and computational correction. The original pipeline was this. Only productive sequences were kept, with reads annotated to V, D and J genes according to IMGT and analyzed in immunoSEQ Analyzer. Clonality was calculated as one minus the Shannon entropy normalized by log2 of the number of productive unique sequences. For each patient and control, public and private clones were evaluated within the 100 most prevalent clones. Susac-specific clones were defined as absent from healthy and MS cohorts, 850 to 1,300 published viral clones and other ImmuneACCESS disease sequences. TCRdb reworked the public reads: Q25 trimming with fastp, MiXCR clone assembly, productive beta chains retained. A single entry per CDR3 protein holds the most common genes and DNA from its merged rows. The V and J calls and clone size come from TCRdb's table, not from the authors' own analysis. Here the sample has about 300,000 distinct CDR3 sequences; 65% to 90% occur a single time. The ten biggest clones cover 0.21% of the sample.

In regard to this clonotype: Its antigen is still unknown. No base qualities exist here, and no much larger clone lies one base off it.

The sequenced material came from CD8+ T cells from PBMCs. The receptor was isolated from a human donor with multiple sclerosis.

The CDR3 protein sequence reads: CATSSSPGSDYNEQFF. The DNA is as follows: TGTGCCACCAGCTCCTCCCCAGGGTCCGACTACAATGAGCAGTTCTTC. The receptor chain draws on TRBV15 and TRBJ2-1; the D gene is perhaps TRBD1, from 5 matching bases. The V and J ends are trimmed by 5 bases and 3 bases, leaving 17 bases between them. The CDR3 has 16 amino acids, counting the end cysteine and phenylalanine. CDR3 DNA only is kept here, 48 bases in frame from base 1. CDR1 LNHNV and CDR2 YYDKDF are derived from the germline V gene (reference sequence).